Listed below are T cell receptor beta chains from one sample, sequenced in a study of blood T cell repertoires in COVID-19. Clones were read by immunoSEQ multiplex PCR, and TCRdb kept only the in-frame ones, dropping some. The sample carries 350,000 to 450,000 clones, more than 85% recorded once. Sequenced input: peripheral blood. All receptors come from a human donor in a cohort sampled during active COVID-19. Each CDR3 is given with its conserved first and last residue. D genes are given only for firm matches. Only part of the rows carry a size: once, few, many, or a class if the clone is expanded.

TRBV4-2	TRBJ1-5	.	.	CASSQDWMGQGQPQHF	TGTGCCAGCAGCCAAGATTGGATGGGGCAGGGACAGCCCCAGCATTTT
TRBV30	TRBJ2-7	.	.	CAWNRGPHEQYF	TGTGCCTGGAATCGGGGTCCCCACGAGCAGTACTTC
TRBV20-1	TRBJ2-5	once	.	CSAALKETQYF	TGCAGTGCCGCGTTAAAAGAGACCCAGTACTTC
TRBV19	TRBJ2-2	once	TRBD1	CASSMRTGGRTGELFF	TGTGCCAGTAGTATGCGGACAGGGGGCCGGACCGGGGAGCTGTTTTTT
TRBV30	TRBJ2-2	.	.	CAWNLLVTGELFF	TGTGCCTGGAATTTACTAGTTACCGGGGAGCTGTTTTTT
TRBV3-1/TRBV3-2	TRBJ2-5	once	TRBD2	CASSQAFSGGVRETQYF	TGTGCCAGCAGCCAAGCGTTCAGCGGGGGCGTCCGGGAGACCCAGTACTTC
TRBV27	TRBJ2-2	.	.	CASSPVPGGLTGELFF	TGTGCCAGCAGTCCCGTTCCGGGGGGCCTCACCGGGGAGCTGTTTTTT
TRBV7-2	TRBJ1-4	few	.	CASSQAGTSNPGEKLFF	TGTGCCAGCAGCCAGGCGGGGACGTCCAACCCGGGTGAAAAACTGTTTTTT
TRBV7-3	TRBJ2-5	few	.	CASSLFGASASETQYF	TGTGCCAGCAGCTTATTTGGAGCTAGCGCGTCAGAGACCCAGTACTTC
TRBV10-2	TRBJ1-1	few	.	CASSESTAGNTEAFF	TGCGCCAGCAGTGAGTCGACCGCAGGGAACACTGAAGCTTTCTTT
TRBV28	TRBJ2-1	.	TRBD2	CASRPSGPLEQFF	TGTGCCAGCAGACCTAGCGGTCCCCTTGAGCAGTTCTTC
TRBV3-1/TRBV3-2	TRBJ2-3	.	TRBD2	CASSQASGATDTQYF	TGTGCCAGCAGCCAAGCTAGCGGGGCCACAGATACGCAGTATTTT
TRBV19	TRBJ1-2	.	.	CASSIAGDGYTF	TGTGCCAGTAGTATAGCGGGGGATGGCTACACCTTC
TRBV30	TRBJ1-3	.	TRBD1	CAWEDRARGNTIYF	TGTGCCTGGGAGGACAGGGCGCGAGGAAACACCATATATTTT
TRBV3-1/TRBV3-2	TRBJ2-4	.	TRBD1	CASSPQTTGDKYF	TGTGCCAGCAGCCCACAAACAACAGGGGATAAGTACTTC
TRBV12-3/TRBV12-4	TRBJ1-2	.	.	CASSPGRDYGYTF	TGTGCCAGCAGTCCCGGGAGAGATTATGGCTACACCTTC
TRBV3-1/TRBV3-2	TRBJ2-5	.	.	CASSPGVGGQETQYF	TGTGCCAGCAGCCCAGGGGTCGGTGGGCAAGAGACCCAGTACTTC
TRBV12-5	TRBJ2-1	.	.	CASGLGAVYYNEQFF	TGTGCTAGTGGTTTGGGGGCAGTCTATTACAATGAGCAGTTCTTC
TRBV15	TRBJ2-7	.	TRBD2	CATSGGGGTTYF	TGTGCCACCAGCGGGGGGGGTGGGACCACGTACTTC
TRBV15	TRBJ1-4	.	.	CATSRERGPSVGKLFF	TGTGCCACCAGCAGAGAAAGGGGCCCAAGCGTCGGAAAACTGTTTTTT
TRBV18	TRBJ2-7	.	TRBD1	CASSPGQGSYEQYF	TGTGCCAGCTCACCGGGACAGGGCTCCTACGAGCAGTACTTC
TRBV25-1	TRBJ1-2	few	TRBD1	CASSEYGQGNYGYTF	TGTGCCAGCAGTGAATACGGACAGGGGAACTATGGCTACACCTTC
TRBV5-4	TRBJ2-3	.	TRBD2	CASSRDAGGEDTQYF	TGTGCCAGCAGCCGGGATGCGGGAGGTGAGGATACGCAGTATTTT
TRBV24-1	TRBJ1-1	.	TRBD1	CATSDYRDRGGANTEAFF	TGTGCCACCAGTGACTACCGGGACAGGGGTGGTGCGAACACTGAAGCTTTCTTT
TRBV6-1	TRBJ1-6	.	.	CASSDTANSPLHF	TGTGCCAGCAGTGACACTGCCAATTCACCCCTCCACTTT
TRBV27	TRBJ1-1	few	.	CASSLGRNTEAFF	TGTGCCAGCAGTTTAGGGAGGAACACTGAAGCTTTCTTT
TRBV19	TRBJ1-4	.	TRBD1	CASSILTGEEKLFF	TGTGCCAGTAGTATCTTGACAGGGGAGGAAAAACTGTTTTTT
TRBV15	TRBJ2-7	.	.	CATSRVGSSYEQYF	TGTGCCACCAGCAGAGTTGGGAGCTCCTACGAGCAGTACTTC
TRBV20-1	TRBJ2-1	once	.	CSARGSGEQFF	TGCAGTGCTAGAGGGAGCGGTGAGCAGTTCTTC
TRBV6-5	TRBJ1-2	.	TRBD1	CASIDRGQDYGYTF	TGTGCCAGCATAGACAGGGGGCAGGACTATGGCTACACCTTC
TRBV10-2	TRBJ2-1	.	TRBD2	CASSENWLAGNNEQFF	TGCGCCAGCAGTGAAAATTGGTTAGCGGGAAACAATGAGCAGTTCTTC
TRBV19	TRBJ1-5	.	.	CASSTEREQPQHF	TGTGCCAGTAGTACCGAAAGAGAGCAGCCCCAGCATTTT
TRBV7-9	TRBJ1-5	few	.	CASSLGGQQPQHF	TGTGCCAGCAGCTTAGGGGGACAACAGCCCCAGCATTTT
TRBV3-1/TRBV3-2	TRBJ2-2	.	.	CASSQGPVGELFF	TGTGCCAGCAGCCAAGGGCCTGTCGGGGAGCTGTTTTTT
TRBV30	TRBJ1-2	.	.	CAWSVGGRHGYTF	TGTGCCTGGAGTGTTGGGGGGAGGCATGGCTACACCTTC
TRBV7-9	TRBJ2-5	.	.	CASSRVGGQETQYF	TGTGCCAGCAGTCGGGTGGGGGGCCAAGAGACCCAGTACTTC
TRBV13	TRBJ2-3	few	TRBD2	CASRGGVAGITDTQYF	TGTGCCAGCAGAGGAGGGGTAGCGGGAATCACAGATACGCAGTATTTT
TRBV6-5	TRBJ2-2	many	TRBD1	CASTKNRGFTGELFF	TGTGCCAGCACTAAAAACAGGGGATTCACCGGGGAGCTGTTTTTT
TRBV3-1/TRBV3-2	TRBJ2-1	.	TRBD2	CASAGLAGGLYNEQFF	TGTGCCAGCGCCGGACTAGCGGGGGGTCTCTACAATGAGCAGTTCTTC
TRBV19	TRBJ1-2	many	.	CASSIERTSGYTF	TGTGCCAGTAGTATAGAAAGGACATCGGGCTACACCTTC
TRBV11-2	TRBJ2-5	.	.	CASSLDQEETQYF	TGTGCCAGCAGCTTAGATCAGGAAGAGACCCAGTACTTC
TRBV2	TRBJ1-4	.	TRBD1	CASSVGTGTEKLFF	TGTGCCAGCAGTGTGGGGACAGGAACAGAAAAACTGTTTTTT
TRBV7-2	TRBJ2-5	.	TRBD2	CASSLGLAGGLETQYF	TGTGCCAGCAGCTTGGGACTAGCGGGGGGGCTGGAGACCCAGTACTTC
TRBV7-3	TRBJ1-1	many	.	CASSLNAENTEAFF	TGTGCCAGCAGCTTAAATGCGGAAAACACTGAAGCTTTCTTT
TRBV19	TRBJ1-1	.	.	CASSAQGKLEAFF	TGTGCCAGTAGTGCACAGGGAAAACTTGAAGCTTTCTTT
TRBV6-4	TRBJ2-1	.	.	CASSGTSGDTEQFF	TGTGCCAGCAGCGGGACCTCGGGAGACACTGAGCAGTTCTTC
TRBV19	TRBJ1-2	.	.	CASTHVRGNYGYTF	TGTGCCAGTACCCACGTGAGGGGGAACTATGGCTACACCTTC
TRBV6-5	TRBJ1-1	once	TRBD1	CASRMDRGNTEAFF	TGTGCCAGCAGAATGGACAGGGGAAACACTGAAGCTTTCTTT
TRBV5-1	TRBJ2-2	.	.	CASSKGQNTGELFF	TGCGCCAGCAGCAAGGGACAAAACACCGGGGAGCTGTTTTTT
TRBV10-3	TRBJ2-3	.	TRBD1	CAISGTGNRDTQYF	TGTGCCATCAGTGGGACAGGGAATAGAGATACGCAGTATTTT
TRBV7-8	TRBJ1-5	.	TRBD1	CASSQWTGGNQPQHF	TGTGCCAGCAGTCAATGGACAGGGGGCAATCAGCCCCAGCATTTT
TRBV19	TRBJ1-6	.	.	CASSMESGGSYNSPLHF	TGTGCCAGTAGTATGGAGTCCGGGGGCTCCTATAATTCACCCCTCCACTTT
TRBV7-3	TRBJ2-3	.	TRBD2	CASSLPQAGGGVDTDTQYF	TGTGCCAGCAGCTTACCCCAAGCGGGAGGGGGGGTCGACACAGATACGCAGTATTTT
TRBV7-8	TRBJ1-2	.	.	CASSLVNYGYTF	TGTGCCAGCAGCTTAGTAAACTATGGCTACACCTTC
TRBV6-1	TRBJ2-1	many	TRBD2	CASSEEAGGGAEQFF	TGTGCCAGCAGTGAAGAAGCGGGAGGTGGTGCTGAGCAGTTCTTC
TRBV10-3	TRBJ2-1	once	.	CAISESGTSGHEQFF	TGTGCCATCAGTGAGTCGGGAACATCAGGGCATGAGCAGTTCTTC
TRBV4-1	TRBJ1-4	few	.	CASTRLANEKLFF	TGCGCCAGCACGCGTCTGGCTAATGAAAAACTGTTTTTT
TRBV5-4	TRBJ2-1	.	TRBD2	CASSSGQGGTSGRAWEQFF	TGTGCCAGCAGTTCGGGACAGGGAGGGACTAGCGGGAGGGCCTGGGAGCAGTTCTTC